This T cell receptor beta chain was sequenced in a study of blood T cell repertoires in COVID-19. Study summary: There were acute and convalescent COVID-19 samples, and they came from the United States, Italy and Spain. From T cells, B-cell-depleted T cells, or PBMCs came the material, which was cDNA or gDNA.

V lost 2 bases, J lost 2 bases, and 10 bases lay in between. This CDR3 has 14 residues. In germline, CDR1 is SGHRS, CDR2 YFSETQ. Source study methods: The authors estimated nucleated cell counts from reference gene primer amplification. Assay: immunoSEQ multiplex PCR; the TCRdb copy retains only in-frame clones and omits some. The V and J calls and clone size were taken over from that table, and D and trimming were inferred from the DNA. The sample holds about 150,000 clones, around 76% seen once. This chain connects TRBV5-1 to TRBJ2-5; D may be TRBD1 (6 bases). Sequenced input: peripheral blood. The receptor comes from a man aged 55-75 years with acute or convalescent COVID-19. The CDR3 bases are TGCGCCAGCAGCTTAACAGGGATGCAAGAGACCCAGTACTTC. Its translation: CASSLTGMQETQYF.